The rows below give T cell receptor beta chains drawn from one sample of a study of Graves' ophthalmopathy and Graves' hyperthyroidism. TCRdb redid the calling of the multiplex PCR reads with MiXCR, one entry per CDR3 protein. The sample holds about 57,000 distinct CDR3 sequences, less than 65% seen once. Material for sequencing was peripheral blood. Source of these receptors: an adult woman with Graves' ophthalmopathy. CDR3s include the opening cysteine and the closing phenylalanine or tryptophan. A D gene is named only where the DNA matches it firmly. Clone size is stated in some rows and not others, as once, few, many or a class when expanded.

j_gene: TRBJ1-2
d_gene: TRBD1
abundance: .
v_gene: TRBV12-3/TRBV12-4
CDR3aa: CASSLAGGSYGYTF
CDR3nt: TGTGCCAGCAGTTTAGCAGGGGGCTCCTATGGCTACACCTTC

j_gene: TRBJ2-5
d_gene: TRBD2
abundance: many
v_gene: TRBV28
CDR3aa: CASSFGTSGLYYQETQYF
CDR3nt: TGTGCCAGCAGTTTCGGGACTAGCGGGCTTTATTACCAAGAGACCCAGTACTTC

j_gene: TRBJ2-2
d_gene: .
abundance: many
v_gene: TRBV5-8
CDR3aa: CASSLAGTGELFF
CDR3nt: TGTGCCAGCAGCTTGGCTGGGACCGGGGAGCTGTTTTTT

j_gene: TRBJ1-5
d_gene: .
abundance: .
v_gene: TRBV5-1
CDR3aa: CASSLGRAHQPQHF
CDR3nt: TGCGCCAGCAGCTTGGGCAGGGCCCATCAGCCCCAGCATTTT

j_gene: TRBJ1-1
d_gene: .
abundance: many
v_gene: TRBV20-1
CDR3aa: CSAKNAGALTEAFF
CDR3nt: TGCAGTGCTAAGAACGCAGGGGCCTTAACTGAAGCTTTCTTT

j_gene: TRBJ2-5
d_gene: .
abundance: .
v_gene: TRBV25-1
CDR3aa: CASSDLRKEQETQYF
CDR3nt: TGTGCCAGCAGTGATCTTAGGAAGGAACAAGAGACCCAGTACTTC

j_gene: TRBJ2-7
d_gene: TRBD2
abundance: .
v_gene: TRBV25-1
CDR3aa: CASSVDTGTSVTYEQYF
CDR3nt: TGTGCCAGCAGTGTCGACACCGGGACTAGCGTCACCTACGAGCAGTACTTC

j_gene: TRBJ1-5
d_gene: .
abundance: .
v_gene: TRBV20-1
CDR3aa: CSAREFGQPNQPQHF
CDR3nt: TGCAGTGCTAGAGAGTTTGGACAGCCCAATCAGCCCCAGCATTTT

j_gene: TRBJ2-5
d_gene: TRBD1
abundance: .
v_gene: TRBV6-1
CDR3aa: CASSEEGTGSQYF
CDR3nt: TGTGCCAGCAGTGAAGAGGGGACAGGGAGCCAGTACTTC

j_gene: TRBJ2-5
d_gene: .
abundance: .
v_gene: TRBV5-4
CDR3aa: CASSLAGRQETQYF
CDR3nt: TGTGCCAGCAGCTTGGCCGGGCGACAAGAGACCCAGTACTTC

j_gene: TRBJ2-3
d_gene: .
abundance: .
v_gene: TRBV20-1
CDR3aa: CSSGRTDTQYF
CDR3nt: TGCTCCTCCGGGCGCACAGATACGCAGTATTTT

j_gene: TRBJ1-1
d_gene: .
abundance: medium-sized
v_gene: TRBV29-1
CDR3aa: CSVETGNTEAFF
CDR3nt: TGCAGCGTTGAAACGGGGAACACTGAAGCTTTCTTT

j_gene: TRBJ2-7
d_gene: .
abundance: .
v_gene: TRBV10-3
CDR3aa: CASQGLGLYEQYF
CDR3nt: TGTGCATCACAGGGCCTTGGGCTTTACGAGCAGTACTTC

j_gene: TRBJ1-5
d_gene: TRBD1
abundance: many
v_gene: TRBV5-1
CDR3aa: CASSHGQGGNQPQHF
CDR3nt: TGCGCCAGCAGCCACGGACAGGGAGGCAATCAGCCCCAGCATTTT

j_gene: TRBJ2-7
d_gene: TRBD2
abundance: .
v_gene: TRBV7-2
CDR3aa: CASSLVASGGRDSYEQYF
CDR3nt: TGTGCCAGCAGCTTAGTTGCTAGCGGGGGGAGGGACAGTTACGAGCAGTACTTC

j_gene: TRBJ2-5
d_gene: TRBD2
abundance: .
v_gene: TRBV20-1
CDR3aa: CSAENEREATGVETQYF
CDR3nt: TGCAGTGCTGAAAACGAGCGGGAGGCCACAGGGGTAGAGACCCAGTACTTC

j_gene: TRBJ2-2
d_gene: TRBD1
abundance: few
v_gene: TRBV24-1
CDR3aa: CATSDPGTGTTGELFF
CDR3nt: TGTGCCACCAGTGACCCCGGGACAGGGACCACCGGGGAGCTGTTTTTT

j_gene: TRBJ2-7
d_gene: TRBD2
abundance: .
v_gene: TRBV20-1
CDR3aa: CSASQTSGISHEQYF
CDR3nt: TGTAGTGCTAGCCAGACTAGCGGGATTTCGCACGAGCAGTACTTC

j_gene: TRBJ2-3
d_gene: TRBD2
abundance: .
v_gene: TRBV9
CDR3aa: CASSVWGTSGTGTQYF
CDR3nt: TGTGCCAGCAGCGTTTGGGGGACTAGCGGCACAGGTACGCAGTATTTT

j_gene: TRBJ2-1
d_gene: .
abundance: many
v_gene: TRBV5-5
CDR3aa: CASSLEVAEYNEQFF
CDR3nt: TGTGCCAGCAGCTTGGAGGTAGCGGAATACAATGAGCAGTTCTTC

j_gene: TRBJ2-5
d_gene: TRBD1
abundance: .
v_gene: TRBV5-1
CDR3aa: CASSPGQGVRETQYF
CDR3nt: TGCGCCAGCAGCCCCGGACAGGGAGTCCGGGAGACCCAGTACTTC

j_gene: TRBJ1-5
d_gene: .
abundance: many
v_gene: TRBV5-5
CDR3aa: CASNTGISNQPQHF
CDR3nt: TGTGCCAGCAACACAGGAATTAGCAATCAGCCCCAGCATTTT

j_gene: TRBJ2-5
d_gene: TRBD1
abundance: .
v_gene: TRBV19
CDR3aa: CASSSFTGTGEETQYF
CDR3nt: TGTGCCAGCAGTTCCTTTACCGGGACAGGGGAAGAGACCCAGTACTTC

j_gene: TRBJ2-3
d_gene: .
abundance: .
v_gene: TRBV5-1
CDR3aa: CASSPLGFRFTDTQYF
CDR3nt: TGCGCCAGCAGCCCGTTGGGGTTTCGGTTCACAGATACGCAGTATTTT

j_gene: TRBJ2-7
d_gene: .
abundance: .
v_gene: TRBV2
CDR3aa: CATGGGGIYEQYF
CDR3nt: TGTGCCACAGGGGGAGGGGGCATTTACGAGCAGTACTTC

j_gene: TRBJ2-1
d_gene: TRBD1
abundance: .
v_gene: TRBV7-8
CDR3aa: CASSPGTGASYNEQFF
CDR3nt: TGTGCCAGCTCACCCGGGACAGGGGCCTCCTACAATGAGCAGTTCTTC

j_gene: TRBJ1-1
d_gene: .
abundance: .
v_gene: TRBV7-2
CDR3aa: CASSLVADTEAFF
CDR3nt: TGCGCCAGCAGCCTGGTTGCGGACACTGAAGCTTTCTTT

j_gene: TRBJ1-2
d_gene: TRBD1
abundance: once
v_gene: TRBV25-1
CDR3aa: CASSEPTGGTDGYTF
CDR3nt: TGTGCCAGCAGTGAACCGACAGGGGGCACCGATGGCTACACCTTC

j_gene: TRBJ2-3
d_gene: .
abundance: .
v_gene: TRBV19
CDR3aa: CASSIVGEAGARGDTQYF
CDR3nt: TGTGCCAGTAGTATAGTAGGGGAGGCGGGGGCACGCGGAGATACGCAGTATTTT

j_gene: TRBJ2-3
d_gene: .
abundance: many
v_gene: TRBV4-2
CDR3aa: CASSPNRDTQYF
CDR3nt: TGTGCCAGCAGTCCCAATCGAGATACGCAGTATTTT

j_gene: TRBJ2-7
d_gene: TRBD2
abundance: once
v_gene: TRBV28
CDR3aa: CASPTGTSGRMVEQYF
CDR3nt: TGTGCCAGCCCGACCGGGACTAGCGGGAGGATGGTAGAGCAGTACTTC

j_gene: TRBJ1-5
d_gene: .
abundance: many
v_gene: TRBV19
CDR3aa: CASRTRQDNQPQHF
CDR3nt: TGTGCCAGTAGAACCCGACAGGACAATCAGCCCCAGCATTTT

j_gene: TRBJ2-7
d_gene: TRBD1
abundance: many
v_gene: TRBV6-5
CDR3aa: CASSVGTGVREQYF
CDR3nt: TGTGCCAGCAGTGTCGGGACAGGGGTGCGCGAGCAGTACTTC

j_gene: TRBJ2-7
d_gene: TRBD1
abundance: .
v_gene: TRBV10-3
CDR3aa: CAISGQGADEQYF
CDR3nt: TGTGCCATCAGCGGACAGGGGGCGGACGAGCAGTACTTC

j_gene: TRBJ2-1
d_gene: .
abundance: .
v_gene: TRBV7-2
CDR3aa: CALSKKAEQFF
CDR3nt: TGTGCCCTATCCAAGAAGGCAGAGCAGTTCTTC

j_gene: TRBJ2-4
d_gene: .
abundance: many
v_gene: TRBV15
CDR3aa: CATSRDNGAGNIQYF
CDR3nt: TGTGCCACCAGCAGAGATAATGGGGCCGGAAACATTCAGTACTTC

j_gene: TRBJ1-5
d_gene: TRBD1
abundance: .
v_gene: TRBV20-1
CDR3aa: CSAPGTGNNQPQHF
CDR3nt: TGCAGTGCTCCCGGGACAGGGAACAATCAGCCCCAGCATTTT

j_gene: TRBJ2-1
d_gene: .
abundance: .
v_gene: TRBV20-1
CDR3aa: CSARGHYNEQFF
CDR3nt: TGCAGTGCTAGGGGACACTACAATGAGCAGTTCTTC

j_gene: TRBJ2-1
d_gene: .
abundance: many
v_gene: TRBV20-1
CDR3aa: CSARDYRELDEQFF
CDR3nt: TGCAGTGCTAGAGATTATAGGGAGCTCGATGAGCAGTTCTTC

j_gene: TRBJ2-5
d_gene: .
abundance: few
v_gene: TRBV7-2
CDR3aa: CASSARTGSETQYF
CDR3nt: TGTGCCAGCAGCGCAAGAACAGGCTCAGAGACCCAGTACTTC

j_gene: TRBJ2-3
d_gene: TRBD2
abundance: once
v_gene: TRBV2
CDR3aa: CASSAGLAGRPDTQYF
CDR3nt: TGTGCCAGCAGTGCAGGACTAGCGGGACGGCCAGATACGCAGTATTTT

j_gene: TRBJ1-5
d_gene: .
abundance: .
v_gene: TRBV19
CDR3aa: CASSSAGTWETQHF
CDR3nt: TGTGCCAGTAGTTCAGCCGGGACATGGGAGACCCAGCATTTT

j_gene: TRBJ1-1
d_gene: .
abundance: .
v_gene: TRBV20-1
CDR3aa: CSASPVLAGAFF
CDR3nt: TGCAGTGCTAGTCCCGTTCTAGCGGGAGCTTTCTTT